The next 30 T cell receptor beta chains were all read from a single sample in a study of blood T cell repertoires in COVID-19. Here immunoSEQ multiplex PCR was the method, and the copy in TCRdb shows in-frame clones only, minus some. This table holds under 250,000 clones, 80% found once. The sequencing input was peripheral blood. The receptors here all came from a human donor in a cohort sampled during active COVID-19.

The chain is built from TRBV5-1 and TRBJ1-1, with D maybe TRBD1 (5 bases). This CDR3 is 14 amino acids long. V lost 6 bases to trimming and J lost 0 bases, with 12 bases between them. CDR1 is SGHRS and CDR2 is YFSETQ in the germline V gene. CDR3 sequence: CASKPGGMNTEAFF. The DNA for the CDR3 is TGCGCCAGCAAACCGGGGGGGATGAACACTGAAGCTTTCTTT.

The chain couples TRBV19 to TRBJ2-3, with 8 bases lining up with TRBD2. CDR1 LNHDA and CDR2 SQIVND come from the germline V gene (reference sequence). This CDR3 is built from 16 residues. V lost 6 bases and J lost 2; bases outside the gene matches: 10. The CDR3 DNA is TGTGCCAGTAGGGATACGGGCGGGGGGCACACAGATACGCAGTATTTT. This gives the protein CASRDTGGGHTDTQYF.

In regard to this clone: One end of the junction varies from germline; a read error may be responsible. The chain is built from TRBV5-8 and TRBJ2-7, with 13 bases fitting TRBD2. This CDR3 is built from 15 residues. CDR1 is SGHTS and CDR2 is YDEGEE in the germline V gene. The CDR3 coding sequence is TGTGCCAGCAGCCTACAGGGACTAGCGGGGTCTCCGTACTCGTTC. This gives the protein CASSLQGLAGSPYSF.

The genes are TRBV6-5 and TRBJ1-2; possibly TRBD1 for D (5 bases). The ends were cut back, 6 bases at V and 2 bases at J, with 13 bases in the middle. The CDR3 has 14 amino acids. Germline V gene sequence: CDR1 MNHEY, CDR2 SVGAGI. CDR3 DNA sequence: TGTGCCAGCAGCCCACGACAGCTAAACTATGGCTACACCTTC. It encodes CASSPRQLNYGYTF.

The sample holds one count of this clone. This chain connects TRBV27 to TRBJ2-3, with D perhaps matching TRBD1 (6 bases). V was cut by 0 bases and J by 5 bases, with 15 bases left in between. In germline, CDR1 is MNHEY, CDR2 SMNVEV (reference sequence). The CDR3 is 16 amino acids. CDR3 coding DNA: TGTGCCAGCAGTTTATCAAACCCGAAGGGGGTAGATACGCAGTATTTT. It encodes CASSLSNPKGVDTQYF.

This chain joins TRBV4-3 and TRBJ2-6; TRBD1 matches at 7 bases. This CDR3 spans 17 amino acids. V shed 1 base, J shed 0 bases, and the junction held 3 bases outside the gene matches. Germline CDR1 LGHNA, CDR2 YSLEER. This CDR3 reads CASSQAGTVSGANVLTF. CDR3 DNA sequence: TGCGCCAGCAGCCAAGCTGGGACAGTCTCTGGGGCCAACGTCCTGACTTTC.

V gene TRBV5-1 combines with J gene TRBJ2-2; D unresolved. The CDR3 length is 13 residues. Looked up from germline, CDR1 is SGHRS and CDR2 is YFSETQ. V was shortened by 6 bases and J by 4 bases, with 10 bases between the two germline ends. The CDR3 DNA reads TGCGCCAGCACCATTGGAGCCACCGGGGAGCTGTTTTTT. This codes for CASTIGATGELFF.

This sequence joins TRBV20-1 and TRBJ2-1, with no clear D. Germline-derived CDR1 and CDR2 are DFQATT and SNEGSKA (reference sequence). This CDR3 region has 10 residues. With 5 bases removed from V and 8 bases from J, the gap between germline ends came to 7 bases. The DNA for the CDR3 is TGCAGTGCTCAGAGGTATGAGCAGTTCTTC. Amino acid sequence: CSAQRYEQFF.

The chain uses TRBV29-1 and TRBJ1-1, with D unclear. The germline gives CDR1 SQVTM, CDR2 ANQGSEA. The CDR3 loop spans 14 amino acids. Trimming took off 4 bases at V and 2 bases at J, with 14 bases between the two ends. As DNA, the CDR3 is TGCAGCGTTGTGTTTTGGAGGCGAAACACTGAAGCTTTCTTT. The encoded protein is CSVVFWRRNTEAFF.

This clone was found once. The V gene is TRBV25-1, the J gene TRBJ1-3; D gene ambiguous. The V gene's germline CDR1 is MGHDK and CDR2 SYGVNS. Trimming removed 4 bases at V and 0 bases at J, with 19 bases between. This CDR3 contains 18 residues. CDR3 amino acids: CASSATESGVSSGNTIYF. The CDR3 DNA reads TGTGCCAGCAGTGCGACCGAGTCCGGGGTGAGCTCTGGAAACACCATATATTTT.

The chain recombines TRBV2 with TRBJ2-3, with a possible D match to TRBD2 (6 bases). Germline assignment: CDR1 SNHLY and CDR2 FYNNEI. V was clipped by 7 bases and J by 6 bases, with 20 bases between them. CDR3 length: 15 residues. CDR3 sequence (DNA): TGTGCCAGCAATAGCGGACCTCCACTGGCGGATACGCAGTATTTT. Translation gives CASNSGPPLADTQYF. The full variable domain, rest sourced from reference TRBV2 and TRBJ2-3, is EPEVTQTPSHQVTQMGQEVILRCVPISNHLYFYWYRQILGQKVEFLVSFYNNEISEKSEIFDDQFSVERPDGSNFTLKIRSTKLEDSAMYFCASNSGPPLADTQYFGPGTRLTVL.

This rearrangement joins TRBV18 to TRBJ2-7; 9 bases map to TRBD1. CDR1 KGHSH and CDR2 LQKENI come from the germline V gene. This CDR3 comprises 16 residues. J gave up 3 bases and V 1 base, and 7 bases lay outside the gene matches. CDR3 in DNA: TGTGCCAGCTCACCACGAGGCGACAGGGGGTACTACGAGCAGTACTTC. Translated: CASSPRGDRGYYEQYF.

The gene calls are TRBV5-8 and TRBJ2-2; 7 bases line up with TRBD2. CDR3 size: 16 residues. Germline V gene data show CDR1 as SGHTS and CDR2 as YDEGEE. Losses at the gene ends were 2 bases for V and 6 bases for J; bases not matched to a gene: 10. CDR3 protein: CASSFGLAEGAGELFF. CDR3 bases: TGTGCCAGCAGCTTTGGGCTAGCGGAAGGGGCCGGGGAGCTGTTTTTT. The variable domain in full, completed from reference TRBV5-8 and TRBJ2-2, reads EAGVTQSPTHLIKTRGQQATLRCSPISGHTSVYWYQQALGLGLQFLLWYDEGEERNRGNFPPRFSGRQFPNYSSELNVNALELEDSALYLCASSFGLAEGAGELFFGEGSRLTVL.

The table lists this clone with a count of one. CDR3 residues: CASSLSQGNTEAFF. Here the CDR3 DNA reads TGTGCCAGCAGTCTTTCGCAGGGGAACACTGAAGCTTTCTTT. This sequence joins TRBV3-1 (or the pseudogene TRBV3-2) and TRBJ1-1; possible D gene TRBD1, 5 bases. The CDR3 length is 14 residues. The V gene lost 6 bases and the J gene lost 1 base, with 12 bases spanning the gap. Germline loops: CDR1 LGHDT, CDR2 YNNKEL (reference sequence).

J is TRBJ1-4 and V is TRBV28; D ambiguous. The CDR3 is made up of 15 amino acids. Looked up from germline, CDR1 is MDHEN and CDR2 is SYDVKM. V gave up 6 bases and J gave up 0 bases, with 11 bases separating them. The CDR3 is CASSTPGATNEKLFF. The DNA of the CDR3 is TGTGCCAGCAGCACGCCGGGTGCAACTAATGAAAAACTGTTTTTT.

In the case of this clone: Sequence at one end of the junction differs from germline and may be a read error. The gene calls are TRBV6-6 and TRBJ2-7; D possibly corresponds to TRBD2 (7 bases). The CDR3 covers 17 residues. Germline CDR1 and CDR2: MNHNY and SVGAGI (reference sequence). The CDR3 DNA sequence: TGTGCCAGCAGTCCCACCCTAGGGTGGGGGGGCTCCAACGAGCAGTACTTC. It codes for CASSPTLGWGGSNEQYF.

The J gene is TRBJ1-4, the V gene TRBV2; perhaps TRBD1 as D (6 bases). The CDR3 runs 15 residues. V dropped 5 bases and J dropped 3 bases, with 13 bases sitting between them. Germline lookup yields CDR1 SNHLY and CDR2 FYNNEI. Here the CDR3 reads CASSYREWANEKLFF. The CDR3 bases are TGTGCCAGCAGTTACAGGGAATGGGCTAATGAAAAACTGTTTTTT.

The rearrangement joins TRBV3-1 (or the pseudogene TRBV3-2) to TRBJ2-1; D perhaps matches TRBD2 (6 bases). The V gene's germline CDR1 is LGHDT and CDR2 YNNKEL (reference sequence). CDR3 length: 12 residues. V was shortened by 5 bases and J by 9 bases, with 11 bases between the two germline ends. This CDR3 reads CASSFRLGEQFF. CDR3 coding DNA: TGTGCCAGCAGCTTCCGACTAGGTGAGCAGTTCTTC.

This clone was picked up many times. CDR3 loop: CASSSGTSPGELFF. The CDR3 bases are TGTGCCAGCAGCTCCGGGACAAGCCCCGGGGAGCTGTTTTTT. The chain is built from TRBV7-9 and TRBJ2-2, with a weak D call TRBD1 (6 bases). Germline CDR1 and CDR2: SEHNR and FQNEAQ (reference sequence). Trimming left V 4 bases short and J 6 bases short, with 12 bases between. The CDR3 loop spans 14 amino acids.

The gene calls are TRBV3-1 (or the pseudogene TRBV3-2) and TRBJ2-7; D is undetermined. V dropped 2 bases and J dropped 4 bases, with 15 bases sitting between them. The CDR3 totals 15 residues. The germline gives CDR1 LGHDT, CDR2 YNNKEL (reference sequence). CDR3 in amino acids: CASSQQATPIYEQYF. The CDR3 DNA reads TGTGCCAGCAGCCAACAGGCTACACCCATTTACGAGCAGTACTTC.

The rearrangement links TRBV12-3 or TRBV12-4 to TRBJ2-7, with 9 bases matching TRBD1. This CDR3 has 13 amino acids. V gave up 6 bases and J gave up 4 bases; unmatched junction bases: 4. The CDR3 sequence: CASRGQGNYEQYF. The CDR3 nucleotides are TGTGCCAGCAGGGGACAGGGAAATTACGAGCAGTACTTC.

The V gene is TRBV4-3, the J gene TRBJ1-3; TRBD1 aligns across 7 bases. J was trimmed by 7 bases and V by 4 bases; bases with no gene match: 7. Germline values: CDR1 LGHNA, CDR2 YSLEER. The CDR3 is 14 residues long. CDR3 residues: CASSLGTVYNTIYF. Here the CDR3 DNA reads TGCGCCAGCAGCCTCGGGACAGTGTATAACACCATATATTTT.

The rearrangement uses TRBV7-9 and TRBJ1-3, with a weak D call TRBD1 (6 bases). The CDR3 totals 15 residues. V was cut by 4 bases and J by 0 bases, with 10 bases left in between. Germline CDR1 reads SEHNR; CDR2 reads FQNEAQ (reference sequence). The CDR3 is CASSSDRISGNTIYF. As DNA, the CDR3 is TGTGCCAGCAGCTCCGACAGGATCTCTGGAAACACCATATATTTT.

This clone was found a few times. The chain couples TRBV28 to TRBJ1-3; 8 bases agree with TRBD1. The germline V gene encodes CDR1 MDHEN and CDR2 SYDVKM. The CDR3 extends over 21 amino acids. V lost 4 bases, J lost 4 bases, and 24 bases stayed unmatched. The CDR3 region is CASSSLRQGPRGPKPGNTIYF. In DNA form, the CDR3 reads TGTGCCAGCAGTTCACTAAGACAGGGGCCAAGGGGCCCAAAACCCGGAAACACCATATATTTT. Drawing the rest from reference TRBV28 and TRBJ1-3, the complete variable domain is DVKVTQSSRYLVKRTGEKVFLECVQDMDHENMFWYRQDPGLGLRLIYFSYDVKMKEKGDIPEGYSVSREKKERFSLILESASTNQTSMYLCASSSLRQGPRGPKPGNTIYFGEGSWLTVV.

This clone was recorded only once. The chain has TRBV2 and TRBJ1-3, with D tentatively TRBD1 (5 bases). Trimming shortened V by 2 bases and J by 2 bases, and 13 bases separated the two germline ends. The CDR3 has 16 residues. The germline V gene encodes CDR1 SNHLY and CDR2 FYNNEI. CDR3 in DNA: TGTGCCAGCAGTGAATGGGGCGCCCTGCCTGGAAACACCATATATTTT. Residues: CASSEWGALPGNTIYF.

The chain joins TRBV10-3 to TRBJ1-5; weak D call: TRBD1 (6 bases). The V end was cut by 6 bases, the J end by 4 bases, with 10 bases between. The CDR3 covers 13 residues. Germline CDR1 ENHRY, CDR2 SYGVKD. The CDR3 loop is CAIRDSQNQPQHF. The DNA for the CDR3 is TGTGCCATCAGGGACAGCCAGAATCAGCCCCAGCATTTT.

The chain combines TRBV11-3 with TRBJ2-7, with TRBD2 matching over 10 bases. CDR3 length: 15 residues. Germline V gives CDR1 SGHNT, CDR2 YENEEA. After removal of 3 bases from V and 5 bases from J, the junction contained 7 bases not matched to a gene. CDR3 in amino acids: CASSLGLAGVDEQYF. The DNA of the CDR3 is TGTGCCAGCAGCTTGGGCCTAGCGGGAGTGGACGAGCAGTACTTC.

This sequence joins TRBV27 and TRBJ1-1; 7 nucleotides match TRBD1. The V gene end was trimmed by 3 bases and the J gene end by 4 bases; junction bases not matched to a gene: 11. The CDR3 length is 16 residues. Germline CDR1 and CDR2: MNHEY and SMNVEV (reference sequence). CDR3 bases: TGTGCCAGCAGTTTCGGACAGGCCCTGTATCGCACTGAAGCTTTCTTT. This translates into CASSFGQALYRTEAFF.

The CDR3 spells CASSKTIFANTGELFF. The CDR3 nucleotides read TGTGCCAGCAGCAAGACTATTTTCGCGAACACCGGGGAGCTGTTTTTT. The genes are TRBV6-4 and TRBJ2-2; TRBD2 is a possible D gene (5 bases). In germline, CDR1 is MRHNA, CDR2 SNTAGT. The CDR3 has 16 residues. Between the trimmed V and J ends, which lost 6 bases and 0 bases, there was a span of 14 bases.

The V gene is TRBV5-4, the J gene TRBJ1-1; tentatively, D is TRBD1 (5 bases). The CDR3 spans 15 residues. The germline CDR1 and CDR2 sequences are SGHNT and YYREEE (reference sequence). V lost 0 bases and J 0 bases, leaving 9 bases between the germline ends. In nucleotides, the CDR3 is TGTGCCAGCAGCTTGGCCGGGGGTTTGAACACTGAAGCTTTCTTT. Translated: CASSLAGGLNTEAFF.